These 15 T cell receptor beta chains were sequenced from one sample in a study of beta chain features in type 1 diabetes. Study-level findings and limits: TCRB CDR3 length was moderately but significantly reduced in all four CD4+ subsets of Type 1 diabetes patients.

The investigators reverse transcribed all of the isolated RNA, so they sequenced expressed TCRB transcripts. The assay was immunoSEQ multiplex PCR, and TCRdb's table has in-frame clones only and misses some. This table holds 600,000 to 750,000 clones, under 15% found once. No antigen has been identified for these receptors. Sequencing was done on a sample of naive CD4+ T cells from blood. The receptors derive from a man in his thirties or forties with type 1 diabetes.

This CDR3 is CASSFGTDGQETQYF. In nucleotides, the CDR3 is TGTGCCAGCAGTTTCGGGACTGACGGTCAAGAGACCCAGTACTTC. The V and J genes are TRBV28 and TRBJ2-5; tentatively, D is TRBD2 (6 bases). V was cut by 3 bases and J by 2 bases, with 13 bases left in between. In germline, CDR1 is MDHEN, CDR2 SYDVKM. This CDR3 is 15 amino acids long.

Details on this clone: A junction end diverges from the germline sequence, so it may reflect a read error. This rearrangement joins TRBV30 to TRBJ2-7; 7 bases agree with TRBD1. The CDR3 spans 16 residues. The germline gives CDR1 GTSNPN, CDR2 SVGIG (reference sequence). This CDR3 is CAWSRGFRQGSHEQYF. The CDR3, as DNA: TGTGCCTGGAGTAGGGGGTTTCGACAGGGCTCCCACGAGCAGTACTTC.

This clone was counted only a few times. The chain links TRBV5-1 to TRBJ2-1; no reliable D call. The CDR3 has 13 amino acids. In germline, CDR1 is SGHRS, CDR2 YFSETQ. Between the trimmed V and J ends, which lost 0 bases and 6 bases, there was a span of 7 bases. CDR3 in amino acids: CASSLEPGNEQFF. CDR3 coding DNA: TGCGCCAGCAGCTTGGAACCGGGCAATGAGCAGTTCTTC.

This clone was observed a few times. The rearrangement links TRBV29-1 to TRBJ1-2, with D tentatively TRBD1 (5 bases). V was shortened by 5 bases and J by 2 bases, with 15 bases between the two germline ends. Germline V lookup: CDR1 SQVTM, CDR2 ANQGSEA. The CDR3 extends over 14 amino acids. The CDR3 region is CSVRTLRGNYGYTF. The DNA of the CDR3 is TGCAGCGTTCGGACGCTTAGGGGCAACTATGGCTACACCTTC.

The chain is built from TRBV4-2 and TRBJ2-1; D not certain. This CDR3 region has 15 residues. V shed 0 bases and J shed 3 bases, with 9 bases lying between them. Germline lookup yields CDR1 LGHNA and CDR2 YNFKEQ. CDR3 sequence: CASSQDRNSYNEQFF. The CDR3 DNA is TGTGCCAGCAGCCAAGATCGAAACAGCTACAATGAGCAGTTCTTC.

This sequence joins TRBV4-3 and TRBJ1-4; 8 bases line up with TRBD1. Trimming cost V 1 base and J 3 bases; bases outside gene matches: 7. Per germline, CDR1 LGHNA and CDR2 YSLEER. This CDR3 is 17 amino acids long. The CDR3 is CASSQVGRGLPNEKLFF. The CDR3, as DNA: TGCGCCAGCAGCCAAGTCGGCAGGGGGCTCCCTAATGAAAAACTGTTTTTT.

This clone was observed a handful of times. The gene calls are TRBV11-2 and TRBJ2-5, with a weak D call TRBD2 (5 bases). The germline V gene has CDR1 SGHAT and CDR2 FQNNGV. V was shortened by 0 bases and J by 4 bases, with 15 bases between the two germline ends. The CDR3 has 16 amino acids. CDR3 amino acids: CASSLDDTDGIETQYF. CDR3 DNA sequence: TGTGCCAGCAGCTTAGATGACACGGACGGGATAGAGACCCAGTACTTC.

There are a few counts of this clone. This sample includes further DNA sequences coding for the same CDR3. The chain uses TRBV7-2 and TRBJ1-3, with D perhaps TRBD1 (6 bases). The CDR3 runs 13 residues. Trimming removed 4 bases at V and 4 bases at J, with 8 bases between. Germline CDR1 SGHTA, CDR2 FQGNSA. The CDR3 sequence is CASSSQGGNTIYF. Written as DNA, the CDR3 is TGTGCCAGCAGCTCACAGGGAGGAAACACCATATATTTT.

The CDR3 reads CASSHQGLLNTEAFF. The CDR3 region has the DNA TGCGCCAGCAGCCACCAAGGACTGCTGAACACTGAAGCTTTCTTT. The genes are TRBV4-1 and TRBJ1-1; no clear D gene. Trimming shortened V by 3 bases and J by 0 bases, and 11 bases separated the two germline ends. Per the germline V gene, CDR1 is MGHRA and CDR2 is YSYEKL. This CDR3 region has 15 residues.

This chain uses TRBV7-2 with TRBJ1-2; D not resolved. CDR3 length equals 14 residues. V was cut by 1 base and J by 7 bases, with 13 bases left in between. From germline, CDR1 is SGHTA and CDR2 FQGNSA. CDR3 loop: CASSLGLLGFGYTF. The CDR3 nucleotides read TGTGCCAGCAGCTTAGGTCTCCTCGGGTTTGGCTACACCTTC.

This clone was detected a few times. The rearrangement uses TRBV28 and TRBJ1-4; 10 nucleotides match TRBD1. CDR3 size: 16 residues. V shed 1 base and J 7 bases; nucleotides not matched to a gene: 6. Germline CDR1 is MDHEN and CDR2 is SYDVKM. CDR3: CASSLYSTGGPEKLFF. DNA for the CDR3: TGTGCCAGCAGTTTATATTCGACAGGGGGCCCTGAAAAACTGTTTTTT.

This clone was seen a handful of times. J is TRBJ2-3 and V is TRBV29-1, with D tentatively TRBD1 (5 bases). With 7 bases removed from V and 0 bases from J, the gap between germline ends came to 14 bases. The CDR3 loop spans 14 amino acids. Germline-derived CDR1 and CDR2 are SQVTM and ANQGSEA. The CDR3 DNA reads TGCAGCGCCGATGGGGCGACTAGCACAGATACGCAGTATTTT. This codes for CSADGATSTDTQYF.

V usage is TRBV29-1 and J usage is TRBJ2-6; D may be TRBD1 (5 bases). V was clipped by 6 bases and J by 0 bases, with 9 bases between them. This CDR3 has 14 amino acids. Germline lookup yields CDR1 SQVTM and CDR2 ANQGSEA. The CDR3 reads CSVGQNSGANVLTF. Written as DNA, the CDR3 is TGCAGCGTCGGACAAAACTCTGGGGCCAACGTCCTGACTTTC.

This chain connects TRBV7-2 to TRBJ2-2; TRBD2 aligns across 7 bases. CDR1 and CDR2 (germline): SGHTA, FQGNSA. There are 16 residues in the CDR3. Germline trimming cut 2 bases from V and 2 bases from J; bases unmatched to any gene: 5. The CDR3 region is CASSLYQRGNTGELFF. DNA for the CDR3: TGTGCCAGCAGCTTATACCAGCGGGGAAACACCGGGGAGCTGTTTTTT. The full variable domain, completed using reference TRBV7-2 and TRBJ2-2, is GAGVSQSPSNKVTEKGKDVELRCDPISGHTALYWYRQSLGQGLEFLIYFQGNSAPDKSGLPSDRFSAERTGGSVSTLTIQRTQQEDSAVYLCASSLYQRGNTGELFFGEGSRLTVL.

The rearrangement joins TRBV25-1 to TRBJ1-2; D gene ambiguous. Germline V gene sequence: CDR1 MGHDK, CDR2 SYGVNS. This CDR3 has 12 amino acids. The V and J ends lost 3 bases and 4 bases respectively, with 6 bases between them. The chain's CDR3 is CASSESTYGYTF. As DNA, the CDR3 is TGTGCCAGCAGTGAGAGCACCTATGGCTACACCTTC.